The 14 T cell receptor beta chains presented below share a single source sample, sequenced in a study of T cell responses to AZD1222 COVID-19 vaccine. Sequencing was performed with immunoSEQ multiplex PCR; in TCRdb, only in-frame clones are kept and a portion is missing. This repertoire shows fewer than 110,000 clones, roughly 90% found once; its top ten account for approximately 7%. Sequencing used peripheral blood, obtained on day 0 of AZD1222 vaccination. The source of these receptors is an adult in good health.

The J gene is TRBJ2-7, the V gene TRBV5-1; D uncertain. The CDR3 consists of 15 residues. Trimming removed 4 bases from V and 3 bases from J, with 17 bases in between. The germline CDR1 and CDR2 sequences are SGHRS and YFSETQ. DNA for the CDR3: TGCGCCAGCAGCCCCCTAGGGTACAGAAACTACGAGCAGTACTTC. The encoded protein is CASSPLGYRNYEQYF.

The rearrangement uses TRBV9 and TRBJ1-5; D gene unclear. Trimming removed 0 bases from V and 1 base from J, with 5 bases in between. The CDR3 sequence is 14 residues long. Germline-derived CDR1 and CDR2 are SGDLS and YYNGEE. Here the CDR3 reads CASSVVSSNQPQHF. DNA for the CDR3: TGTGCCAGCAGCGTAGTGTCAAGCAATCAGCCCCAGCATTTT.

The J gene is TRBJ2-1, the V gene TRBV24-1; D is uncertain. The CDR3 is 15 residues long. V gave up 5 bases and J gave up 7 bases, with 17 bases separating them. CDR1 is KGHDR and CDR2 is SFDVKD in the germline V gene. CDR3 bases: TGTGCCACCAGTGGCGTGCAAGTCGAACGGAATGAGCAGTTCTTC. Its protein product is CATSGVQVERNEQFF.

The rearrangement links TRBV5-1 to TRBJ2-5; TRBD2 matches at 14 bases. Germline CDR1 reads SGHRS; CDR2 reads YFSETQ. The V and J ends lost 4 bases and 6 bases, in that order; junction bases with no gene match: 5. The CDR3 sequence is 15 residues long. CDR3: CASSRGLAGEQTQYF. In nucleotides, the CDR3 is TGCGCCAGCAGCAGGGGACTAGCGGGAGAGCAGACCCAGTACTTC.

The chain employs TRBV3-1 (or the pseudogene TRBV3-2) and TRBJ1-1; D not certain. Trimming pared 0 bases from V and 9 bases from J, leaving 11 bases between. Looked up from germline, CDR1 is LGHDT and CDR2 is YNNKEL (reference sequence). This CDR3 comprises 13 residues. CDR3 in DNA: TGTGCCAGCAGCCAAGATGGTCGGAACCAAGCTTTCTTT. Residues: CASSQDGRNQAFF.

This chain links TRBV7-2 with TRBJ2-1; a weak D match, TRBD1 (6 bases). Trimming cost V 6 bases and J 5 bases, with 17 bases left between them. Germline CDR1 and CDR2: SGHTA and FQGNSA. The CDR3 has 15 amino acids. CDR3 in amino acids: CASRAGATRDNEQFF. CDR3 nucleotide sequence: TGTGCCAGCAGGGCAGGGGCGACTCGGGACAATGAGCAGTTCTTC.

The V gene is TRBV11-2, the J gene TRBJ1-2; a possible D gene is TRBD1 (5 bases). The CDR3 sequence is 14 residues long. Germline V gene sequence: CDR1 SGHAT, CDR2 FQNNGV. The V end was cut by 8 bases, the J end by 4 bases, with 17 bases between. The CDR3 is CASCPAGQVYGYTF. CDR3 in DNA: TGTGCCAGCTGCCCTGCAGGGCAGGTCTATGGCTACACCTTC.

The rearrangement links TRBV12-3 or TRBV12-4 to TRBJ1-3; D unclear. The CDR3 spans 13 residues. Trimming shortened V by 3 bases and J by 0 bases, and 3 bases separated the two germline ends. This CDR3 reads CASSFNSGNTIYF. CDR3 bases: TGTGCCAGCAGTTTTAACTCTGGAAACACCATATATTTT.

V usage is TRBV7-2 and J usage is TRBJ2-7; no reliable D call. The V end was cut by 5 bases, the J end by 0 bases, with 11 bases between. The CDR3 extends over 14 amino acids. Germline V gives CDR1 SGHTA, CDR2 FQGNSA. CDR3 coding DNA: TGTGCCAGCAGCCCAAATCCCAGCTCCTACGAGCAGTACTTC. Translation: CASSPNPSSYEQYF.

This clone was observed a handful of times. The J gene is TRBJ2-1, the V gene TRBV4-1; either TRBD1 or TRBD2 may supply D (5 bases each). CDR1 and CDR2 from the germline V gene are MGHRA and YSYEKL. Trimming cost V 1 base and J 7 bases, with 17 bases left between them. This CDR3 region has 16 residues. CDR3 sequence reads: CASSQVLWGSGNEQFF. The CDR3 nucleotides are TGCGCCAGCAGCCAAGTCTTGTGGGGGAGTGGGAATGAGCAGTTCTTC.

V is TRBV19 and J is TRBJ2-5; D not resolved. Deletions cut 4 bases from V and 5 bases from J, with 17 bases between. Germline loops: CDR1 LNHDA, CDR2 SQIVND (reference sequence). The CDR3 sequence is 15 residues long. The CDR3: CASSTTPAARETQYF. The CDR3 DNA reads TGTGCCAGTAGTACGACCCCCGCGGCGCGGGAGACCCAGTACTTC.

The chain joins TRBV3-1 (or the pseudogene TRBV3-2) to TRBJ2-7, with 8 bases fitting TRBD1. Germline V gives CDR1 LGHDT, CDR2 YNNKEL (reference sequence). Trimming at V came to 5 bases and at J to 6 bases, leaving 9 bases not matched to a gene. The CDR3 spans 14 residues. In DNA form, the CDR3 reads TGTGCCAGCAGCACCAGGACAGGGCGTCTCGAGCAGTACTTC. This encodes CASSTRTGRLEQYF.

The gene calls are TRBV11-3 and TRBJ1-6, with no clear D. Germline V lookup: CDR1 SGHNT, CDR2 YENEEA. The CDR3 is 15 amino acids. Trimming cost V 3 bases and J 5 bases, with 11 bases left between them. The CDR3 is CASSFAQADNSPLHF. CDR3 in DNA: TGTGCCAGCAGCTTCGCGCAGGCGGATAATTCACCCCTCCACTTT.

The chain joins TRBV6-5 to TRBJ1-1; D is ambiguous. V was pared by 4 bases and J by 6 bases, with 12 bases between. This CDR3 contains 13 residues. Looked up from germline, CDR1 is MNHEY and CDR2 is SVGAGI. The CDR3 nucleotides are TGTGCCAGCAGTTCTACAGTGGGTGCTGAAGCTTTCTTT. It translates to CASSSTVGAEAFF.